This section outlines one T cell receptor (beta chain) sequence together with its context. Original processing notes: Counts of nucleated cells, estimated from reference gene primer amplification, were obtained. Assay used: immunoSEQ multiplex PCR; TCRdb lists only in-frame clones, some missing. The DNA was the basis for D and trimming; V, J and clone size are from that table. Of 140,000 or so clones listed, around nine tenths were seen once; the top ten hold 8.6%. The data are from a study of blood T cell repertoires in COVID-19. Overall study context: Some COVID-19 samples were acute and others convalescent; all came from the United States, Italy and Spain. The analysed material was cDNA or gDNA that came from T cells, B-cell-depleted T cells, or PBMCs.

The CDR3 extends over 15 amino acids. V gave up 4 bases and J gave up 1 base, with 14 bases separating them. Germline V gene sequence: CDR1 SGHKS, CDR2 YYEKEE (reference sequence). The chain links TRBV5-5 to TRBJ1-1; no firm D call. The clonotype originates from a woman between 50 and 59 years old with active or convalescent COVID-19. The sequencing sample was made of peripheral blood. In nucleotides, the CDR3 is TGTGCCAGCAGCCCGACTACCGTTGAGAACACTGAAGCTTTCTTT. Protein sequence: CASSPTTVENTEAFF.